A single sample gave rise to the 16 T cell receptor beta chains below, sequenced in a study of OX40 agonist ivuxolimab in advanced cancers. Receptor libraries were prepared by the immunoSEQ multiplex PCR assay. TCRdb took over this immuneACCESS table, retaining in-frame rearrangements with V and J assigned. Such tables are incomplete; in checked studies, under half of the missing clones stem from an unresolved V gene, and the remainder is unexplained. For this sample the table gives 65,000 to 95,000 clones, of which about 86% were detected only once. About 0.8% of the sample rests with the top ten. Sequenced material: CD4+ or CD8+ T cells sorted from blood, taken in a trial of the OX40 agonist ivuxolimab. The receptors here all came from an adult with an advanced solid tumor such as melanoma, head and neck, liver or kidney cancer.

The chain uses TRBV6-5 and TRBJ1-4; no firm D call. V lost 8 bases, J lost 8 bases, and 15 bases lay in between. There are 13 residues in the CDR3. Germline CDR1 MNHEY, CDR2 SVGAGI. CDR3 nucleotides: TGTGCCAGCGGATTAGGGATTTGGGAAAAACTGTTTTTT. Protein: CASGLGIWEKLFF.

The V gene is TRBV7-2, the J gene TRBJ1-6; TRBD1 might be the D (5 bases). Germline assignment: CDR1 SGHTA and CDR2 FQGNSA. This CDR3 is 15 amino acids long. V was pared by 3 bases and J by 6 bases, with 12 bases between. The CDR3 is CASSFLGRANSPLHF. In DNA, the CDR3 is TGTGCCAGCAGCTTTCTTGGCAGGGCTAATTCACCCCTCCACTTT.

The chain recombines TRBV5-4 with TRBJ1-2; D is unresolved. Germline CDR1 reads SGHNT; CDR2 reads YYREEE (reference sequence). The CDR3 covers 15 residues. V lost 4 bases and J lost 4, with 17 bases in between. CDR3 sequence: CASSRGGNIPYGYTF. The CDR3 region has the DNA TGTGCCAGCAGCCGTGGAGGGAACATCCCCTATGGCTACACCTTC.

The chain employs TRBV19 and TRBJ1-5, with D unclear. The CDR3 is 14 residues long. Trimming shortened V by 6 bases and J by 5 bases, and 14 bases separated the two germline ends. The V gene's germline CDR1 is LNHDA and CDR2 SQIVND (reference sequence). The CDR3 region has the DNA TGTGCCAGTAGGGACCAGGCTCGCCATCAGCCCCAGCATTTT. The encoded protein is CASRDQARHQPQHF.

The CDR3 here is CASSLRGPSYNEQFF. For the CDR3, the DNA is TGTGCCAGCAGCTTACGGGGGCCCTCCTACAATGAGCAGTTCTTC. The chain combines TRBV7-9 with TRBJ2-1; the D call may be TRBD1 or TRBD2 (6 bases each). This CDR3 spans 15 amino acids. Germline V gene data show CDR1 as SEHNR and CDR2 as FQNEAQ (reference sequence). With 2 bases removed from V and 0 bases from J, the gap between germline ends came to 8 bases.

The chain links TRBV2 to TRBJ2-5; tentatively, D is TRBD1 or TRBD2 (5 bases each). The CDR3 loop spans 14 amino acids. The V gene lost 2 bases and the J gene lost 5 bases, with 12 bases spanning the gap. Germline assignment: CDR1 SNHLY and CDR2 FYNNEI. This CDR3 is CASSEQGPGETQYF. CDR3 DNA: TGTGCCAGCAGTGAACAGGGACCGGGGGAGACCCAGTACTTC. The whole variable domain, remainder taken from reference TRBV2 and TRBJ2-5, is EPEVTQTPSHQVTQMGQEVILRCVPISNHLYFYWYRQILGQKVEFLVSFYNNEISEKSEIFDDQFSVERPDGSNFTLKIRSTKLEDSAMYFCASSEQGPGETQYFGPGTRLLVL.

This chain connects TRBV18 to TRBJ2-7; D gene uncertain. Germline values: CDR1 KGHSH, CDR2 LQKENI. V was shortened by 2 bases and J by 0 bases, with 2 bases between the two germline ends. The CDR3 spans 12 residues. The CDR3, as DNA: TGTGCCAGCTCACCAGCCTCCTACGAGCAGTACTTC. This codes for CASSPASYEQYF.

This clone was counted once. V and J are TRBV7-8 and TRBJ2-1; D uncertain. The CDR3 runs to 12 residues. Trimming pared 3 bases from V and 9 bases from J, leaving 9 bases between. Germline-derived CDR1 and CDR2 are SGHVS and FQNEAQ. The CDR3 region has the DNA TGTGCCAGCAGCTTTTCTGGCGGTGAGCAGTTCTTC. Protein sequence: CASSFSGGEQFF.

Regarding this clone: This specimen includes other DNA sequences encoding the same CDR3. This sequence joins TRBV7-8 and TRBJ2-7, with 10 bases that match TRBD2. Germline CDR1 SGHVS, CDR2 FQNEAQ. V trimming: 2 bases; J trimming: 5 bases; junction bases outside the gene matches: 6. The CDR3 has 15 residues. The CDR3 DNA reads TGTGCCAGCAGCTTAAGACTAGCGGGTTCTCACGAGCAGTACTTC. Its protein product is CASSLRLAGSHEQYF.

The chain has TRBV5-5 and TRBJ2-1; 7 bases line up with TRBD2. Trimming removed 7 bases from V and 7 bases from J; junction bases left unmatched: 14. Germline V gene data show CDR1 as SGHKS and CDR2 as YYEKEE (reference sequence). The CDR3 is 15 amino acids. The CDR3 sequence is CASSQTSTPGNEQFF. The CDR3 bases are TGTGCCAGCTCACAGACTAGCACACCGGGGAATGAGCAGTTCTTC.

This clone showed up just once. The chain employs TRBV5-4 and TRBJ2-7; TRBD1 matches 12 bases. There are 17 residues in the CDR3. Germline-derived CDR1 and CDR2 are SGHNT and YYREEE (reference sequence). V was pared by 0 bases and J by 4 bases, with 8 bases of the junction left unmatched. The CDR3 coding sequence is TGTGCCAGCAGCTTGGAGGGACAGGGGGCGCTGGGGTACGAGCAGTACTTC. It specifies CASSLEGQGALGYEQYF.

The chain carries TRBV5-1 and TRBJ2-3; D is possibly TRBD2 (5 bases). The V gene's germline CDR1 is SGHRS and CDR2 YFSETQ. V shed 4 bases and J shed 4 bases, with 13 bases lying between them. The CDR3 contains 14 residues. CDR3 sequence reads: CASSEGLAPDTQYF. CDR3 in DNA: TGCGCCAGCAGCGAGGGTCTGGCCCCAGATACGCAGTATTTT.

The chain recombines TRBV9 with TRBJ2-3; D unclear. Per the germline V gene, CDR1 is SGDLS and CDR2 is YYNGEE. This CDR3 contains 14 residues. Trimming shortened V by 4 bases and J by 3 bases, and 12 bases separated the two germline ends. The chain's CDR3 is CASSSRWETDTQYF. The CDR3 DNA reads TGTGCCAGCAGCTCACGGTGGGAAACAGATACGCAGTATTTT.

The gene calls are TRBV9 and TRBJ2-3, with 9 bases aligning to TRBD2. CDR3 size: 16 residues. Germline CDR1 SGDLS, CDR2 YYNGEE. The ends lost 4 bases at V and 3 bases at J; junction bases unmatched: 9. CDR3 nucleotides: TGTGCCAGCAGCTTTAGCGGGAGAGTAAGAACAGATACGCAGTATTTT. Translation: CASSFSGRVRTDTQYF.

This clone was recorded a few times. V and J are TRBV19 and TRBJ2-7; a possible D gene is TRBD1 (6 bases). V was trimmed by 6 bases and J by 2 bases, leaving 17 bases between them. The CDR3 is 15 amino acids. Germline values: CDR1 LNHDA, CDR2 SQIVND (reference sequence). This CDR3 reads CASRTRDIRTYEQYF. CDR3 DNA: TGTGCCAGTAGAACACGGGACATACGGACCTACGAGCAGTACTTC.

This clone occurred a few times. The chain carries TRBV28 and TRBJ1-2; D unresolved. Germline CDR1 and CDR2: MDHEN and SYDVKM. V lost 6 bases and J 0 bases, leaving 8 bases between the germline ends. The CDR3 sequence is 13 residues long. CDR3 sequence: CASRTVANYGYTF. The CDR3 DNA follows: TGTGCCAGCAGGACTGTAGCTAACTATGGCTACACCTTC.